A selection of T cell receptor beta chains follows, all from one sample in a study of regulatory T cells in long-lasting Graves disease. MiXCR was run by TCRdb on the multiplex PCR reads, yielding one entry per CDR3 protein. The table shows fewer than 400,000 distinct CDR3 sequences, with around 20% occurring only once. The sample was peripheral blood mononuclear cells (PBMCs), taken when the disease was refractory, from a patient treated with antithyroid drugs. The receptors here all came from a female donor with Graves disease. CDR3s include the opening cysteine and the closing phenylalanine or tryptophan. The D gene is left open where the match is weak. Expanded clones are given a class, and other clones once, few, many or no size at all.

TRBJ1-2 TRBD1 15 . TRBV19 CASSIPDRVLRGYTF TGTGCCAGTAGTATACCGGACAGGGTCTTAAGGGGCTACACCTTC
TRBJ1-2 . 14 few TRBV6-1 CASSPWGQNYGYTF TGTGCCAGCAGCCCCTGGGGGCAAAACTATGGCTACACCTTC
TRBJ1-2 . 14 many TRBV12-3/TRBV12-4 CASSAWTANYGYTF TGTGCCAGCAGTGCATGGACAGCCAACTATGGCTACACCTTC
TRBJ2-3 . 17 . TRBV7-9 CASSPVKGVTSTDTQYF TGTGCCAGCAGCCCAGTAAAGGGAGTAACAAGCACAGATACGCAGTATTTT
TRBJ2-2 . 15 many TRBV20-1 CSARDRTVNTGELFF TGCAGTGCTAGAGATAGGACAGTGAACACCGGGGAGCTGTTTTTT
TRBJ1-1 . 18 . TRBV6-5 CASSYLLLAVFMNTEAFF TGTGCCAGCAGTTACTTACTCTTGGCAGTGTTCATGAACACTGAAGCTTTCTTT
TRBJ1-6 . 16 few TRBV3-1 CASSQAGTRGNSPLHF TGTGCCAGCAGCCAAGCAGGGACAAGAGGGAATTCACCCCTCCACTTT
TRBJ2-7 . 14 . TRBV6-1 CASRLPGSSYEQYF TGTGCCAGCAGGCTCCCCGGCAGCTCCTACGAGCAGTACTTC
TRBJ2-5 . 13 few TRBV24-1 CATSNGSQETQYF TGTGCCACCAGTAACGGCTCTCAAGAGACCCAGTACTTC
TRBJ2-7 . 14 many TRBV7-2 CASSFRGGLMEQYF TGTGCCAGCAGCTTTCGTGGAGGGTTAATGGAGCAGTACTTC
TRBJ1-1 TRBD1 15 many TRBV7-2 CASRSGTALNTEAFF TGTGCCAGCAGGAGCGGGACAGCCTTGAACACTGAAGCTTTCTTT
TRBJ2-7 . 15 many TRBV20-1 CSARGGVWANYEQYF TGCAGTGCTAGAGGGGGGGTGTGGGCTAACTACGAGCAGTACTTC
TRBJ2-7 . 15 . TRBV5-5 CASSQTGSMGYEQYF TGTGCCAGCAGCCAGACCGGAAGTATGGGCTACGAGCAGTACTTC
TRBJ2-5 . 16 . TRBV19 CASSRSGGDQTGTQYF TGTGCCAGTAGTCGCTCAGGGGGGGACCAAACGGGGACCCAGTACTTC
TRBJ2-1 TRBD2 14 . TRBV7-9 CASSFGGRAPEQFF TGTGCCAGCAGCTTCGGCGGGAGGGCCCCTGAGCAGTTCTTC
TRBJ2-5 TRBD1 13 many TRBV18 CASSSGQQETQYF TGTGCCAGCTCATCGGGACAGCAAGAGACCCAGTACTTC
TRBJ2-7 . 14 many TRBV12-3/TRBV12-4 CASRFGSSRYEQYF TGTGCCAGCCGTTTTGGGTCTAGCCGTTACGAGCAGTACTTC
TRBJ2-5 . 18 many TRBV11-2 CASSLLGLDSSFGETQYF TGTGCCAGCAGCTTATTAGGCCTCGACTCCTCCTTCGGGGAGACCCAGTACTTC
TRBJ2-6 TRBD2 15 few TRBV3-1 CASRDGGAGANVLTF TGTGCCAGCAGGGACGGGGGGGCTGGGGCCAACGTCCTGACTTTC
TRBJ2-3 . 13 many TRBV11-2 CASSLGVPDTQYF TGTGCCAGCAGCTTAGGAGTTCCAGATACGCAGTATTTT
TRBJ1-3 . 14 many TRBV15 CATSTRQAGNTIYF TGTGCCACCAGCACCCGGCAGGCTGGAAACACCATATATTTT
TRBJ1-6 . 12 . TRBV5-6 CASDRGGSPLHF TGTGCCAGCGACCGGGGGGGTTCACCCCTCCACTTT
TRBJ2-7 TRBD1 12 . TRBV5-1 CARRDRENEQYF TGCGCCAGGCGGGACAGGGAAAACGAGCAGTACTTC
TRBJ1-5 . 14 few TRBV10-3 CAISESEGSQPQHF TGTGCCATCAGTGAGTCGGAGGGATCTCAGCCCCAGCATTTT
TRBJ2-7 TRBD2 16 . TRBV4-1 CASSQLPLSGAYEQYF TGCGCCAGCAGCCAGCTCCCTCTAAGCGGGGCCTACGAGCAGTACTTC
TRBJ2-2 TRBD2 13 few TRBV6-1 CASRMGEGGELFF TGTGCCAGCCGTATGGGGGAGGGCGGGGAGCTGTTTTTT